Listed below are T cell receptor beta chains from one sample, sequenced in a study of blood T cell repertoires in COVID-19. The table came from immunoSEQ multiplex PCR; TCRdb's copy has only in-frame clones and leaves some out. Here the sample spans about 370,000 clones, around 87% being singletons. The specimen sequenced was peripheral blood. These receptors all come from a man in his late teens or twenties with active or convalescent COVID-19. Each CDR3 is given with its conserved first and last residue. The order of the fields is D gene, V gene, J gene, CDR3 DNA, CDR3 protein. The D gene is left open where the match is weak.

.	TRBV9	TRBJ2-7	TGTGCCAGCGGCACTACCTACTATGGCGAGCAGTACTTC	CASGTTYYGEQYF
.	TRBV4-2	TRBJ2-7	TGTGCCAGCAGCCGACTCTCGAGTCGCGACGGGTACGAGCAGTACTTC	CASSRLSSRDGYEQYF
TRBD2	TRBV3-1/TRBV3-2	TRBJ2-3	TGTGCCAGCAGCCAAGCGGGACTAGCGGGAAGAGATACGCAGTATTTT	CASSQAGLAGRDTQYF
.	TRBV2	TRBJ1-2	TGTGCCAGCAGCCCTTTACAAGGCTACACCTTC	CASSPLQGYTF
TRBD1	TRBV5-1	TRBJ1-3	TGCGCCAGCAGCTCCGGACAGGAGCTAATTGGAAACACCATATATTTT	CASSSGQELIGNTIYF
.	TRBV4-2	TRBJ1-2	TGTGCCAGCAGCCAAGTGCCCAGGGCGTGGGAAGGCTACACCTTC	CASSQVPRAWEGYTF
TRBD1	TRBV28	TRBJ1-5	TGTGCCAGCAGCCCCGGGACAGGGAAGAATCAGCCCCAGCATTTT	CASSPGTGKNQPQHF
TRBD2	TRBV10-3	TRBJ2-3	TGTGCCATCAGTCCGGGACTAGCGGGAGGGAGCACAGATACGCAGTATTTT	CAISPGLAGGSTDTQYF
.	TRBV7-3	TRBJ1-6	TGTGCCAGCAGCTCCACTAAACCACCCCTCCACTTT	CASSSTKPPLHF
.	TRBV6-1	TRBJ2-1	TGTGCCAGCAGTGAAGCTCGGACAACTTTTGGGAATGAGCAGTTCTTC	CASSEARTTFGNEQFF